This T cell receptor (beta chain) was captured in a study of T cells after posttransplantation cyclophosphamide. Study observations and caveats: Recipient CMV seropositivity and CMV reactivation strongly tracked TRB clonality. Later blood repertoires were often dominated by clones from the donor CD8+ memory compartment. TRB overlap between skin or GI tissue T cells and blood was limited.

As regards this clone: Its antigen remains unidentified.

Treatment was busulfan-fludarabine conditioning, a marrow graft, and cyclophosphamide on days +3 and +4. The CDR3 length is 16 residues. V trimming: 3 bases; J trimming: 6 bases; junction bases outside the gene matches: 12. Germline assignment: CDR1 SNHLY and CDR2 FYNNEI. The data were produced by immunoSEQ multiplex PCR, yet TCRdb's version contains in-frame clones alone and is incomplete. Seen here are over a thousand clones, roughly four fifths observed once, and the top ten hold about 16%. The chain recombines TRBV2 with TRBJ2-7; 9 bases are a match to TRBD2. Sample: CD4+ T cells sorted from PBMCs, taken after allogeneic stem cell transplant with posttransplant cyclophosphamide. This receptor was identified in a male patient in his fifties or sixties who received an allogeneic stem cell transplant from an unrelated donor, was CMV-positive, and had acute GVHD only. Some T cells may be the graft donor's. The chain's CDR3 is CASSESQIAGDSEQYF. The CDR3 region has the DNA TGTGCCAGCAGTGAGTCCCAGATAGCGGGAGACTCCGAGCAGTACTTC. Drawing the rest from reference TRBV2 and TRBJ2-7, the complete variable domain is EPEVTQTPSHQVTQMGQEVILRCVPISNHLYFYWYRQILGQKVEFLVSFYNNEISEKSEIFDDQFSVERPDGSNFTLKIRSTKLEDSAMYFCASSESQIAGDSEQYFGPGTRLTVT.